The sequence of this TCR beta chain was determined in a study of T cell repertoires in cytomegalovirus infection. TCRdb passed the reads through MiXCR, listing each CDR3 protein once. The data show under 95,000 distinct CDR3 sequences, with just under 4% seen just once and roughly a fifth held by the top ten. This clonotype was seen many times. V lost 0 bases and J 6 bases, leaving 11 bases between the germline ends. This CDR3 region has 14 residues. Germline CDR1 reads LNHDA; CDR2 reads SQIVND (reference sequence). The clonotype originates from a human donor in good health (CMV status not recorded). Some clones in this sample may be carry-over from other donors' samples. The sequenced sample consisted of PBMCs. The rearrangement links TRBV19 to TRBJ1-1; no definite D call. The CDR3 loop reads CASSIDLGSPEAFF. The CDR3 nucleotides are TGTGCCAGTAGTATAGATCTGGGCAGCCCTGAAGCTTTCTTT.